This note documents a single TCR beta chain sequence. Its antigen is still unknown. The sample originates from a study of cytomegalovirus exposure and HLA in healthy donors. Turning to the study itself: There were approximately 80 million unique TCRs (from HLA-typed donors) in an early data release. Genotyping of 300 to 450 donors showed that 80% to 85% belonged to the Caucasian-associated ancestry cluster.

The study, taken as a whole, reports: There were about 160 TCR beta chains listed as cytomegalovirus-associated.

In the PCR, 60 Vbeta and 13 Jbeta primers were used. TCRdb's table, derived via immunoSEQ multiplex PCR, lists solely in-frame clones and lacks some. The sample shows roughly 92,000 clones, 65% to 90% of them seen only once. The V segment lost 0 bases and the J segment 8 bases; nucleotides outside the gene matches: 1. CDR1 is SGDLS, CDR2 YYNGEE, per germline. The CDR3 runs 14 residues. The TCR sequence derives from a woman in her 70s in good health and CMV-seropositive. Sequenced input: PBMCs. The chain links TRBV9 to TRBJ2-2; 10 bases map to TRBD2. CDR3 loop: CASSVVAGGGELFF. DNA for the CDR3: TGTGCCAGCAGCGTAGTAGCGGGAGGTGGGGAGCTGTTTTTT.